Below, 2 T cell receptor beta chains from the same sample are listed, as sequenced in a study of CXCR3-negative and CXCR3-positive naive CD8 T cells. Each TRB cDNA library was prepared by 5' RACE (with UMI labels). From its re-call of the 5' RACE reads, TCRdb lists each CDR3 protein once, without DNA. The sample has 45,000 or so distinct CDR3 sequences; the top ten hold roughly 10%. The sample was memory CD8+ T cells from blood. The source is a human donor in good health. Some clones in this sample may be carry-over from other donors' samples.

V is TRBV12-3 or TRBV12-4 and J is TRBJ2-7; as DNA is missing, the TRBD1 call by TCRdb cannot be tested. The CDR3 runs 15 residues. CDR3: CATRPPGGAYYEQYF.

The rearrangement links TRBV5-5 to TRBJ1-1; the D call from TCRdb, TRBD1, cannot be confirmed without DNA. The CDR3 sequence is 18 residues long. CDR1 is SGHKS, CDR2 YYEKEE, per germline (reference sequence). The CDR3: CASSPRIQGVTPGTEAFF.